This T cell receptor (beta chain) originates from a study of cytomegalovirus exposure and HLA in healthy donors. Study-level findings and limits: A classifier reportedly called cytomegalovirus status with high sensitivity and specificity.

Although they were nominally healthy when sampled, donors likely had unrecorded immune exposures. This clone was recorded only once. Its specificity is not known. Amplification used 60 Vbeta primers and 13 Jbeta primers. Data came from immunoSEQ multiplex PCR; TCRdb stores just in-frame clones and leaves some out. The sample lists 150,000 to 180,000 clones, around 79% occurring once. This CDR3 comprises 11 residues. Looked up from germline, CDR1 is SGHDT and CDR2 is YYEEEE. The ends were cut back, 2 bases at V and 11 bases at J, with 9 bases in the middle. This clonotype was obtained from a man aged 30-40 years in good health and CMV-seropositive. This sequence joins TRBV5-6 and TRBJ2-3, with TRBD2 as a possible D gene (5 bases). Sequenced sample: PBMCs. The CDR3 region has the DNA TGTGCCAGCAGCTTCCCAGGAGGGCAGTATTTT. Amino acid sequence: CASSFPGGQYF.